The 26 T cell receptor beta chains below were found in one sample sequenced in a study of shared clonotypes between healthy human individuals. Sequencing used immunoSEQ multiplex PCR; TCRdb keeps in-frame clones, though not all of them. The data show millions of clones, more than 85% seen once. The sequencing input was naive CD4+ T cells from PBMCs. The subset here: CD45RA+ positively selected. Source of these receptors: a man aged 18 to 30 in good health. Some clones in this sample may be carry-over from other donors' samples.

For this clone: Other nucleotide sequences in the sample specify the same CDR3. The gene calls are TRBV7-2 and TRBJ2-7, with 11 bases that match TRBD1. Germline V gene data show CDR1 as SGHTA and CDR2 as FQGNSA. J was trimmed by 3 bases and V by 0 bases; bases with no gene match: 1. This CDR3 is built from 15 residues. For the CDR3, the DNA is TGTGCCAGCAGCTTAGCGGGGACAGGGGGCTACGAGCAGTACTTC. It translates to CASSLAGTGGYEQYF.

This clone has a single count. The V gene is TRBV28, the J gene TRBJ1-5; tentative D call: TRBD1 (5 bases). V was shortened by 7 bases and J by 4 bases, with 17 bases between the two germline ends. The CDR3 is made up of 15 amino acids. Germline-derived CDR1 and CDR2 are MDHEN and SYDVKM. CDR3: CASTPGRRNNQPQHF. CDR3 DNA sequence: TGTGCCAGCACCCCAGGGAGGAGGAATAATCAGCCCCAGCATTTT.

The chain is built from TRBV25-1 and TRBJ1-1, with unresolved D. Trimming took 7 bases from V and 1 from J, leaving 4 bases between them. This CDR3 region has 11 residues. CDR1 MGHDK and CDR2 SYGVNS come from the germline V gene. In nucleotides, the CDR3 is TGTGCCAGCATACGGAACACTGAAGCTTTCTTT. This codes for CASIRNTEAFF.

The chain employs TRBV5-5 and TRBJ1-5, with 8 bases identical to TRBD1. J gave up 7 bases and V 4 bases, and 7 bases lay outside the gene matches. The CDR3 extends over 14 amino acids. Germline CDR1 and CDR2: SGHKS and YYEKEE (reference sequence). The CDR3 sequence is CASSTTGEGQPQHF. CDR3 in DNA: TGTGCCAGCAGCACGACAGGGGAGGGACAGCCCCAGCATTTT.

V usage is TRBV28 and J usage is TRBJ1-4; TRBD1 agrees at 10 bases. CDR3 length equals 14 residues. Germline loops: CDR1 MDHEN, CDR2 SYDVKM. V lost 5 bases, J lost 8 bases, and 5 bases stayed unmatched. The CDR3 sequence is CASSPGTGEEKLFF. For the CDR3, the DNA is TGTGCCAGCAGTCCCGGGACAGGGGAGGAAAAACTGTTTTTT.

The chain employs TRBV7-7 and TRBJ2-1; D gene uncertain. The CDR3 sequence is 16 residues long. Trimming took 0 bases from V and 1 from J, leaving 10 bases between them. The germline V gene has CDR1 SSHAT and CDR2 FNYEAQ (reference sequence). The CDR3 protein is CASSLAPRPSYNEQFF. In nucleotides, the CDR3 is TGTGCCAGCAGCTTAGCGCCGAGACCTTCCTACAATGAGCAGTTCTTC.

The chain recombines TRBV6-5 with TRBJ2-1; 9 nucleotides match TRBD2. The CDR3 sequence is 15 residues long. J gave up 5 bases and V 6 bases, and 8 bases lay outside the gene matches. The germline gives CDR1 MNHEY, CDR2 SVGAGI. Here the CDR3 reads CASRAGGDNHNEQFF. The CDR3 DNA is TGTGCCAGCAGGGCGGGGGGGGATAACCACAATGAGCAGTTCTTC.

The rearrangement links TRBV27 to TRBJ2-7, with D perhaps TRBD1 (5 bases). V was clipped by 0 bases and J by 5 bases, with 11 bases between them. Germline values: CDR1 MNHEY, CDR2 SMNVEV (reference sequence). CDR3 length equals 14 residues. The CDR3 protein is CASSLSGALNEQYF. CDR3 sequence (DNA): TGTGCCAGCAGTTTATCAGGGGCTCTAAACGAGCAGTACTTC.

The chain recombines TRBV19 with TRBJ1-1; D ambiguous. The CDR3 sequence is 16 residues long. The germline V gene encodes CDR1 LNHDA and CDR2 SQIVND (reference sequence). V lost 7 bases and J lost 3, with 21 bases in between. DNA for the CDR3: TGTGCCAGTATCCCCGGGCGGGCAGCCGGTCACACTGAAGCTTTCTTT. This sequence encodes CASIPGRAAGHTEAFF.

This chain uses TRBV18 with TRBJ2-7; a weak D match, TRBD2 (6 bases). Germline V gene lookup returns CDR1 KGHSH and CDR2 LQKENI. The CDR3 has 15 amino acids. V was shortened by 1 base and J by 3 bases, with 13 bases between the two germline ends. In DNA, the CDR3 is TGTGCCAGCTCACCACGGAGGGCGCAGGACTACGAGCAGTACTTC. Its translation: CASSPRRAQDYEQYF.

Regarding this clone: This same CDR3 is encoded by further DNA sequences in the sample. This chain joins TRBV28 and TRBJ2-7; D is unresolved. The germline V gene has CDR1 MDHEN and CDR2 SYDVKM. This CDR3 has 12 residues. Trimming shortened V by 3 bases and J by 3 bases, and 6 bases separated the two germline ends. For the CDR3, the DNA is TGTGCCAGCAGTTTCCGAGGCTACGAGCAGTACTTC. Encoded protein: CASSFRGYEQYF.

J is TRBJ2-1 and V is TRBV6-5; either TRBD1 or TRBD2 may supply D (5 bases each). The CDR3 runs 15 residues. V lost 8 bases and J lost 2, with 16 bases in between. Germline V gene data show CDR1 as MNHEY and CDR2 as SVGAGI. The CDR3 region is CASAKKGRTYNEQFF. CDR3 in DNA: TGTGCCAGCGCCAAGAAGGGGAGAACCTACAATGAGCAGTTCTTC.

J is TRBJ2-5 and V is TRBV6-5; 10 positions match TRBD2. CDR3 size: 15 residues. Germline loops: CDR1 MNHEY, CDR2 SVGAGI. With 4 bases clipped from V and 1 base from J, the junction kept 3 bases outside the gene matches. This CDR3 is CASSFRTSGQETQYF. For the CDR3, the DNA is TGTGCCAGCAGTTTCCGGACTAGCGGCCAAGAGACCCAGTACTTC.

V usage is TRBV11-2 and J usage is TRBJ2-1, with 8 bases aligning to TRBD2. V lost 1 base to trimming and J lost 6 bases; unmatched junction nucleotides: 8. Germline V CDR1 and CDR2: SGHAT, FQNNGV. The CDR3 totals 16 residues. CDR3: CASSLARTSISNEQFF. The CDR3 DNA sequence: TGTGCCAGCAGCTTAGCTCGGACTAGCATCTCCAATGAGCAGTTCTTC. Variable domain in full (rest from reference TRBV11-2 and TRBJ2-1): EAGVAQSPRYKIIEKRQSVAFWCNPISGHATLYWYQQILGQGPKLLIQFQNNGVVDDSQLPKDRFSAERLKGVDSTLKIQPAKLEDSAVYLCASSLARTSISNEQFFGPGTRLTVL.

The CDR3, as DNA: TGTGCCAGCTTGGACATGTACACTGAAGCTTTCTTT. Its protein product is CASLDMYTEAFF. The V and J genes are TRBV25-1 and TRBJ1-1, with D possibly TRBD1 on 5 matching bases. In germline, CDR1 is MGHDK, CDR2 SYGVNS. Trimming took off 8 bases at V and 3 bases at J, with 10 bases between the two ends. This CDR3 is 12 amino acids long.

J is TRBJ2-7 and V is TRBV29-1; perhaps TRBD2 as D (5 bases). The V gene's germline CDR1 is SQVTM and CDR2 ANQGSEA. The CDR3 is 14 residues long. V lost 2 bases and J lost 6, with 17 bases in between. CDR3 sequence: CSVEYGVFGGEQYF. CDR3 bases: TGCAGCGTTGAATATGGGGTTTTCGGAGGCGAGCAGTACTTC.

This chain links TRBV7-9 with TRBJ2-1; TRBD2 might be the D (6 bases). CDR1 is SEHNR, CDR2 FQNEAQ, per germline (reference sequence). V lost 8 bases and J 7 bases, leaving 12 bases between the germline ends. This CDR3 spans 12 amino acids. CDR3: CASVRGSNEQFF. Here the CDR3 DNA reads TGTGCCAGCGTTCGGGGGAGTAATGAGCAGTTCTTC. Drawing the rest from reference TRBV7-9 and TRBJ2-1, the complete variable domain is DTGVSQNPRHKITKRGQNVTFRCDPISEHNRLYWYRQTLGQGPEFLTYFQNEAQLEKSRLLSDRFSAERPKGSFSTLEIQRTEQGDSAMYLCASVRGSNEQFFGPGTRLTVL.

The chain couples TRBV2 to TRBJ2-1; 9 bases match TRBD2. The CDR3 consists of 14 residues. Germline V gives CDR1 SNHLY, CDR2 FYNNEI. V trimming: 7 bases; J trimming: 2 bases; junction bases outside the gene matches: 3. In DNA form, the CDR3 reads TGTGCCAGCATTAGCGGGAGTACCTACAATGAGCAGTTCTTC. Translated: CASISGSTYNEQFF. The whole variable domain, filled in from reference TRBV2 and TRBJ2-1, reads EPEVTQTPSHQVTQMGQEVILRCVPISNHLYFYWYRQILGQKVEFLVSFYNNEISEKSEIFDDQFSVERPDGSNFTLKIRSTKLEDSAMYFCASISGSTYNEQFFGPGTRLTVL.

The chain links TRBV7-3 to TRBJ2-2, with TRBD2 matching over 8 bases. The CDR3 loop spans 15 amino acids. Germline-derived CDR1 and CDR2 are SGHTA and FQGTGA. V lost 2 bases, J lost 7 bases, and 6 bases stayed unmatched. The CDR3 region has the DNA TGTGCCAGCAGCTTACTCGGACTAGCTGGCGGGGAGCTGTTTTTT. It translates to CASSLLGLAGGELFF. Variable domain in full (rest from reference TRBV7-3 and TRBJ2-2): GAGVSQTPSNKVTEKGKYVELRCDPISGHTALYWYRQSLGQGPEFLIYFQGTGAADDSGLPNDRFFAVRPEGSVSTLKIQRTERGDSAVYLCASSLLGLAGGELFFGEGSRLTVL.

This chain uses TRBV5-1 with TRBJ2-7; 9 bases are shared with TRBD1. The junction had 9 bases not matched to a gene; V was cut back by 5 bases and J by 9 bases. The CDR3 runs to 13 residues. Germline V CDR1 and CDR2: SGHRS, YFSETQ. CDR3 sequence reads: CASSLRQGVGQYF. CDR3 nucleotides: TGCGCCAGCAGTTTGCGACAGGGGGTAGGGCAGTACTTC.

This clone appeared a single time. This sequence joins TRBV28 and TRBJ1-1; 9 bases align to TRBD1. V gave up 3 bases and J gave up 4 bases; unmatched junction bases: 3. The CDR3 spans 14 residues. Germline V gene lookup returns CDR1 MDHEN and CDR2 SYDVKM. The chain's CDR3 is CASSLWDRVTEAFF. The CDR3 DNA reads as TGTGCCAGCAGTTTGTGGGACAGGGTCACTGAAGCTTTCTTT.

The chain joins TRBV19 to TRBJ1-5, with D unclear. The ends were cut back, 6 bases at V and 4 bases at J, with 10 bases in the middle. Germline CDR1 is LNHDA and CDR2 is SQIVND (reference sequence). This CDR3 is built from 13 residues. CDR3 sequence reads: CASSRSYNQPQHF. The CDR3 coding sequence is TGTGCCAGTAGCCGGTCATATAATCAGCCCCAGCATTTT.

The chain combines TRBV7-3 with TRBJ2-1; D is ambiguous. Trimming shortened V by 5 bases and J by 9 bases, and 17 bases separated the two germline ends. Per germline, CDR1 SGHTA and CDR2 FQGTGA. This CDR3 comprises 14 residues. The CDR3, as DNA: TGTGCCAGCAGCACTAACCGGTTGGGCGGTGAGCAGTTCTTC. This translates into CASSTNRLGGEQFF.

In this sample, this clone turned up once. This chain connects TRBV5-1 to TRBJ2-7, with D hard to call. The CDR3 runs to 14 residues. Deletions cut 4 bases from V and 3 bases from J, with 14 bases between. Germline loops: CDR1 SGHRS, CDR2 YFSETQ. DNA of the CDR3: TGCGCCAGCAGCGCATCGGGCCCCCTCTACGAGCAGTACTTC. Translating gives CASSASGPLYEQYF. The whole variable domain, filled in from reference TRBV5-1 and TRBJ2-7, reads KAGVTQTPRYLIKTRGQQVTLSCSPISGHRSVSWYQQTPGQGLQFLFEYFSETQRNKGNFPGRFSGRQFSNSRSEMNVSTLELGDSALYLCASSASGPLYEQYFGPGTRLTVT.

This clone occurred once. CDR3: CASSRMGEQYF. CDR3 sequence (DNA): TGTGCCAGCAGCCGCATGGGTGAGCAGTACTTC. The chain has TRBV7-9 and TRBJ2-7; D ambiguous. The CDR3 length is 11 residues. V lost 5 bases, J lost 7 bases, and 9 bases lay in between. The germline CDR1 and CDR2 sequences are SEHNR and FQNEAQ (reference sequence).

The chain uses TRBV4-1 and TRBJ1-5; 8 positions match TRBD1. Germline V gene lookup returns CDR1 MGHRA and CDR2 YSYEKL. J gave up 1 base and V 3 bases, and 2 bases lay outside the gene matches. This CDR3 is built from 15 residues. CDR3 amino acids: CASSHRQGSNQPQHF. The CDR3 nucleotides read TGCGCCAGCAGCCATCGACAGGGGAGCAATCAGCCCCAGCATTTT.